Sequencing of this T cell receptor beta chain was carried out in a study of blood T cell repertoires in COVID-19. Study context: PBMCs, B-cell-depleted T cells, or T cells provided the cDNA or gDNA that made up the material.

Under the authors' procedure: Reference gene primers were amplified, and this amplification served to estimate nucleated cell counts. This table comes from immunoSEQ multiplex PCR, and its TCRdb copy is limited to in-frame clones, with some not included. V and J calls plus clone size are reproduced from that table; the DNA served to infer D and trimming. The repertoire consists of 50,000 to 70,000 clones, with around 87% occurring once and the leading ten covering around 6.9%. This clone appeared a single time. The V end was cut by 6 bases, the J end by 4 bases, with 15 bases between. Germline lookup yields CDR1 LGHNA and CDR2 YNFKEQ. The CDR3 contains 15 residues.

The sample was peripheral blood. This receptor was identified in a man aged 55 to 70 with active or convalescent COVID-19. The genes are TRBV4-2 and TRBJ2-2; perhaps TRBD1 as D (6 bases). CDR3 DNA: TGTGCCAGCAGTAACATTGTAGGGGGCACCGGGGAGCTGTTTTTT. Translated, it gives CASSNIVGGTGELFF.